Below, 20 T cell receptor beta chains from the same sample are listed, as sequenced in a study of tumor-infiltrating lymphocytes in primary liver carcinoma. Taking about 18-31 mg of unsorted bulk tissue, the authors co-extracted RNA and DNA. Synthesis of TCR beta cDNA was carried out from 450 to 650 ng total RNA with a constant-region primer. A slightly modified ARM-PCR protocol with three nested multiplex PCR rounds produced these TCR beta libraries. The first two PCR rounds, nine to ten cycles each, used TRBV1-TRBV30 forward primers and a C-beta reverse primer. TCRdb reprocessed the multiplex PCR reads via MiXCR and lists one record per CDR3 protein. The sample has some 180,000 distinct CDR3 sequences, approximately 86% seen once. The sample comprised tumor tissue from primary liver carcinoma. These receptors all stem from a man aged 35 to 55 with primary liver carcinoma and hepatitis B virus infection.

The chain uses TRBV11-1 and TRBJ2-2; the D call may be TRBD1 or TRBD2 (5 bases each). The germline V gene encodes CDR1 SGHAT and CDR2 FQDESV (reference sequence). The germline V and J ends were trimmed by 8 bases and 7 bases, with 20 bases remaining between them. CDR3 size: 15 residues. The DNA for the CDR3 is TGTGCCAGCGGCTATACGGGACCTTTCTGCGGGGAGCTGTTTTTT. It is translated as CASGYTGPFCGELFF.

A remark on this clonotype: Germline and junction disagree at one end, which may indicate a read error. CDR3 sequence (DNA): TGCACCAGCAGCTTCCAGTATCCGGGTGAGCAGTTCTTT. Its protein product is CTSSFQYPGEQFF. This sequence joins TRBV5-1 and TRBJ2-1, with D uncertain. The CDR3 extends over 13 amino acids. Germline values: CDR1 SGHRS, CDR2 YFSETQ.

Note on this clonotype: A junction boundary mismatches the germline segment, possibly from a read error. J is TRBJ1-2 and V is TRBV4-2; 7 bases line up with TRBD1. There are 18 residues in the CDR3. Germline assignment: CDR1 LGHNA and CDR2 YNFKEQ. CDR3 amino acids: CASSRPSRGGGASYGYTF. In nucleotides, the CDR3 is TGTGCCAGTAGCCGACCGTCCAGGGGGGGGGGCGCGTCCTATGGCTACACCTTC.

This clonotype was counted a few times. This is likely a read error, given that the CDR3 carries no conserved phenylalanine or tryptophan at its end. The chain joins TRBV4-1 to TRBJ2-7, with TRBD2 as a possible D gene (6 bases). In germline, CDR1 is MGHRA, CDR2 YSYEKL. CDR3 size: 15 residues. CDR3 protein: CASSQDKALAMAQYL. DNA for the CDR3: TGCGCTAGCAGCCAAGATAAGGCACTAGCCATGGCGCAGTACTTA.

As to this clonotype: Compared with germline, one end of the junction differs, possibly owing to a read error. V is TRBV4-1 and J is TRBJ2-2; D might be TRBD2 (5 bases). From germline, CDR1 is MGHRA and CDR2 YSYEKL. The CDR3 sequence is 14 residues long. The CDR3 is CASSQLTLSGELLF. The CDR3 region has the DNA TGCGCCAGTAGCCAACTTACCCTCTCCGGGGAGTTGTTGTTT.

With regard to this clonotype: Relative to the germline gene, one junction end is altered; a read error may explain this. J is TRBJ1-6 and V is TRBV28, with TRBD1 matching 8 bases. The CDR3 sequence is 14 residues long. Looked up from germline, CDR1 is MDHEN and CDR2 is SYDVKM. The CDR3 reads CASIGDRLNTPLHF. The CDR3 DNA sequence: TGTGCCAGCATCGGGGACAGGCTTAATACACCCCTCCACTTT.

About this clonotype itself: Relative to the germline gene, one junction end is altered; a read error may explain this. The V and J genes are TRBV4-3 and TRBJ1-2; TRBD1 might be the D (5 bases). Germline V lookup: CDR1 LGHNA, CDR2 YSLEER. The CDR3 is made up of 15 amino acids. The CDR3 bases are TGCGCGAGCAGCCAGGGTTCCGGGGGATCCTATGGCTACACCTTC. As protein: CASSQGSGGSYGYTF.

There are many counts of this clonotype. This chain uses TRBV12-3 or TRBV12-4 with TRBJ2-2, with TRBD2 identical over 7 bases. The CDR3 totals 15 residues. Losses at the gene ends were 6 bases for V and 4 bases for J; bases not matched to a gene: 8. CDR3 region: CASSPGSGITGELFF. The CDR3, as DNA: TGTGCCAGCAGCCCCGGGAGCGGGATCACCGGGGAGCTGTTTTTT.

This sequence joins TRBV11-2 and TRBJ2-1; weak D call: TRBD1 (5 bases). CDR3 length equals 16 residues. Germline loops: CDR1 SGHAT, CDR2 FQNNGV. V was pared by 3 bases and J by 8 bases, with 20 bases between. The CDR3 reads CASSLDHLVLGDEQFF. DNA of the CDR3: TGTGCCAGCAGCTTGGATCATTTAGTGCTAGGGGATGAGCAGTTCTTC.

This clonotype was detected ten times or more. The chain uses TRBV5-1 and TRBJ2-1, with TRBD1 matching over 10 bases. J was trimmed by 4 bases and V by 2 bases; bases with no gene match: 6. This CDR3 comprises 16 residues. CDR1 is SGHRS and CDR2 is YFSETQ in the germline V gene. Written as DNA, the CDR3 is TGCGCCAGCAGCTTAAGGCTGGGACAGGGGTACAATGAGCAGTTCTTC. Translating gives CASSLRLGQGYNEQFF.

This clonotype appeared a few times. This clone may be a read error of a much larger clone one base away. This chain links TRBV7-9 with TRBJ2-1, with a weak D call TRBD1 (5 bases). Per the germline V gene, CDR1 is SEHNR and CDR2 is FQNEAQ (reference sequence). The CDR3 contains 15 residues. The germline V and J ends were trimmed by 4 bases and 6 bases, with 16 bases remaining between them. In nucleotides, the CDR3 is TGTGCCAGCAGCTCTCGGGCCCTGACAGTCAATGAGCAGTTCTTC. Protein product: CASSSRALTVNEQFF.

On this clonotype: Since a much larger clone is just one base distant, this may be a read error. The genes are TRBV5-1 and TRBJ2-5, with TRBD1 identical over 10 bases. Germline trimming cut 3 bases from V and 0 bases from J; bases unmatched to any gene: 5. CDR3 length: 16 residues. CDR1 and CDR2 from the germline V gene are SGHRS and YFSETQ. CDR3: CASSSMTGGHQETQYF. CDR3 coding DNA: TGCGCCAGCAGCTCTATGACAGGGGGCCACCAAGAGACCCAGTACTTC. Combining the CDR3 with reference TRBV5-1 and TRBJ2-5 gives the whole variable domain KAGVTQTPRYLIKTRGQQVTLSCSPISGHRSVSWYQQTPGQGLQFLFEYFSETQRNKGNFPGRFSGRQFSNSRSEMNVSTLELGDSALYLCASSSMTGGHQETQYFGPGTRLLVL.

Remarks on this clonotype: This may be a read error: a much more frequent sequence differs by one nucleotide. V and J are TRBV5-1 and TRBJ1-1, with a possible D match to TRBD1 (6 bases). This CDR3 contains 14 residues. With 1 base removed from V and 7 bases from J, the gap between germline ends came to 14 bases. Per germline, CDR1 SGHRS and CDR2 YFSETQ. DNA for the CDR3: TGCGCCAGCAGCTTGTTCAGGGGAAGCATTGAAGCTTTCTTT. Translating it yields CASSLFRGSIEAFF.

For this clonotype: At one boundary the junction diverges from the germline segment, which might be a read error. The V and J genes are TRBV29-1 and TRBJ1-1; the D is unclear. Germline lookup yields CDR1 SQVTM and CDR2 ANQGSEA. The CDR3 consists of 15 residues. CDR3 protein: CSVGGGLGMNTVAFF. CDR3 bases: TGCAGCGTTGGTGGAGGGTTGGGTATGAACACTGTAGCTTTCTTT.

About this clonotype itself: At one of its ends the junction is not consistent with the germline gene, which may arise from a read error. The V call is TRBV9, the J call TRBJ1-6, with no clear D. CDR3 length: 13 amino acids. The germline V gene has CDR1 SGDLS and CDR2 YYNGEE. CDR3 DNA sequence: TGTGCCAGCAGTCTGGATTCAAATTCGCCCCTCCACTTT. Its protein is CASSLDSNSPLHF.

Concerning this clonotype: The junction does not match germline at one end; this may be a read error. The chain is built from TRBV11-3 and TRBJ1-5; D possibly corresponds to TRBD1 (5 bases). Germline V gene sequence: CDR1 SGHNT, CDR2 YENEEA. The CDR3 consists of 15 residues. The CDR3 sequence: CDSSLHLGVVQPQHF. CDR3 bases: TGTGACAGCAGCTTACATCTAGGGGTGGTTCAGCCCCAGCATTTT.

The rearrangement uses TRBV7-9 and TRBJ2-7, with TRBD2 identical over 10 bases. Trimming cost V 3 bases and J 6 bases; bases outside gene matches: 23. The CDR3 contains 20 residues. Germline CDR1 reads SEHNR; CDR2 reads FQNEAQ (reference sequence). For the CDR3, the DNA is TGTGCCAGCAGCTTTCTTAAACTAGCGGGGAAGGAAATTGTCAGTGGCGAGCAGTACTTC. It specifies CASSFLKLAGKEIVSGEQYF.

Turning to this clonotype: The conserved closing phenylalanine or tryptophan is absent in this CDR3, likely reflecting a read error. J is TRBJ2-2 and V is TRBV6-2 or TRBV6-3; D not resolved. This CDR3 has 14 amino acids. Germline V gene data show CDR1 as MNHEY and CDR2 as SVGEGT. Here the CDR3 reads CACSYSGNSGELFS. CDR3 sequence (DNA): TGTGCCTGCAGTTACTCGGGTAACAGTGGGGAGCTGTTTTCT.

A word on this clonotype: A single base separates this from a much larger clone, so it may be a read error. The gene calls are TRBV6-2 or TRBV6-3 and TRBJ2-1; TRBD2 aligns across 10 bases. This CDR3 is 15 amino acids long. CDR1 and CDR2 (germline): MNHEY, SVGEGT. CDR3 residues: CAILQSGRADNEQSF. The CDR3, as DNA: TGTGCCATCTTACAAAGCGGGAGGGCCGACAATGAGCAGTCCTTC.

In the case of this clonotype: The junction and the germline gene differ at one end; a read error may be behind it. Here the CDR3 DNA reads TGTGCCAGTAGCCAAGCGGAAGGGGTATTGGAGACCCAGTACTTC. Translating gives CASSQAEGVLETQYF. The chain uses TRBV4-2 and TRBJ2-5, with D tentatively TRBD1 or TRBD2 (5 bases each). CDR1 LGHNA and CDR2 YNFKEQ come from the germline V gene. The CDR3 has 15 residues.